The rows below give T cell receptor beta chains drawn from one sample of a study of blood T cell repertoires in COVID-19. Clones were read by immunoSEQ multiplex PCR, and TCRdb kept only the in-frame ones, dropping some. The sample has under 500,000 clones, 85% to 90% seen once; the top ten hold around 1.1%. What was sequenced was PBMCs or T cells enriched from blood (not recorded which). These receptors were collected from a man aged 30-40 years who had recovered from COVID-19. CDR3s include the opening cysteine and the closing phenylalanine or tryptophan. Fields, in order: D gene, J gene, clone size, V gene, CDR3 DNA, CDR3 protein. The D gene is left open where the match is weak. Part of the rows lack a size; the others show once, few, many or a class for expanded clones.

d_call: NA
j_call: TRBJ1-5
clone_size: NA
v_call: TRBV12-3/TRBV12-4
cdr3_nt: TGTGCCAGCAGTCCGGGGGATCAGCCCCAGCATTTT
cdr3_aa: CASSPGDQPQHF

d_call: TRBD1
j_call: TRBJ1-1
clone_size: NA
v_call: TRBV29-1
cdr3_nt: TGCAGCGCCCAGGGGGGGACAGGGCCTGAAGCTTTCTTT
cdr3_aa: CSAQGGTGPEAFF

d_call: TRBD2
j_call: TRBJ2-1
clone_size: NA
v_call: TRBV20-1
cdr3_nt: TGCAGTGCCAGTTCCGGGACTAGCGTCAATGAGCAGTTCTTC
cdr3_aa: CSASSGTSVNEQFF

d_call: NA
j_call: TRBJ2-5
clone_size: NA
v_call: TRBV11-3
cdr3_nt: TGTGCCAGCAGCTTAGGCGGGAAAGAGACCCAGTACTTC
cdr3_aa: CASSLGGKETQYF

d_call: NA
j_call: TRBJ2-6
clone_size: NA
v_call: TRBV27
cdr3_nt: TGTGCCAGCAGTCACACAGGGTCCGGGGCCAACGTCCTGACTTTC
cdr3_aa: CASSHTGSGANVLTF

d_call: TRBD2
j_call: TRBJ2-1
clone_size: NA
v_call: TRBV4-1
cdr3_nt: TGCGCCAGCAGCCAAGAACTAGCGGGAGAACTCAATGAGCAGTTCTTC
cdr3_aa: CASSQELAGELNEQFF

d_call: NA
j_call: TRBJ1-6
clone_size: NA
v_call: TRBV11-2
cdr3_nt: TGTGCCAGCAGCGCGCGAAGGGGGTTCGATTCACCCCTCCACTTT
cdr3_aa: CASSARRGFDSPLHF

d_call: NA
j_call: TRBJ2-7
clone_size: NA
v_call: TRBV4-1
cdr3_nt: TGCGCCAGCAGCCAGAGGGACAGCGGGAGTGGGTACGAGCAGTACTTC
cdr3_aa: CASSQRDSGSGYEQYF

d_call: NA
j_call: TRBJ2-2
clone_size: NA
v_call: TRBV11-3
cdr3_nt: TGTGCCAGCACCCACCTTCCGGGCACCGGGGAGCTGTTTTTT
cdr3_aa: CASTHLPGTGELFF

d_call: NA
j_call: TRBJ2-2
clone_size: NA
v_call: TRBV19
cdr3_nt: TGTGCCAGTAGCCCAGCTAACAGGCGGGACGGGGAGCTGTTTTTT
cdr3_aa: CASSPANRRDGELFF

d_call: NA
j_call: TRBJ2-1
clone_size: NA
v_call: TRBV7-9
cdr3_nt: TGTGCCAGCAGCCGTAGGGGGAATGAGCAGTTCTTC
cdr3_aa: CASSRRGNEQFF

d_call: TRBD1
j_call: TRBJ1-6
clone_size: NA
v_call: TRBV29-1
cdr3_nt: TGCAGCGTTGGCACGGGACAGACTAATTCACCCCTCCACTTT
cdr3_aa: CSVGTGQTNSPLHF

d_call: TRBD1
j_call: TRBJ1-4
clone_size: NA
v_call: TRBV7-9
cdr3_nt: TGTGCCAGCAACCAACAGGGGGCTAGTGAAAAACTGTTTTTT
cdr3_aa: CASNQQGASEKLFF

d_call: TRBD1
j_call: TRBJ1-2
clone_size: NA
v_call: TRBV20-1
cdr3_nt: TGTCTGGCGACAGGGGTGCGAGGCTACACCTTC
cdr3_aa: CLATGVRGYTF

d_call: NA
j_call: TRBJ1-2
clone_size: few
v_call: TRBV11-2
cdr3_nt: TGTGCCAGCAGCTTAGCTGCGGCAGGGGATGGCTACACCTTC
cdr3_aa: CASSLAAAGDGYTF

d_call: NA
j_call: TRBJ1-1
clone_size: NA
v_call: TRBV14
cdr3_nt: TGTGCCAGCAGCCACCGGGGAGGGCCTGAAGCTTTCTTT
cdr3_aa: CASSHRGGPEAFF

d_call: NA
j_call: TRBJ1-3
clone_size: NA
v_call: TRBV25-1
cdr3_nt: TGTGCCAGCAGTGAGGCAGGTGGAAACACCATATATTTT
cdr3_aa: CASSEAGGNTIYF

d_call: NA
j_call: TRBJ1-5
clone_size: NA
v_call: TRBV27
cdr3_nt: TGTGCCAGCAGTTTTCTCCGGGGGGGGGCTTCTGGCAATCAGCCCCAGCATTTT
cdr3_aa: CASSFLRGGASGNQPQHF

d_call: NA
j_call: TRBJ2-2
clone_size: NA
v_call: TRBV6-5
cdr3_nt: TGTGCCAGCAGTTACTCGAGCTTGGCGAACACCGGGGAGCTGTTTTTT
cdr3_aa: CASSYSSLANTGELFF

d_call: NA
j_call: TRBJ1-1
clone_size: NA
v_call: TRBV12-5
cdr3_nt: TGTGCTAGTGGTACGGACAGCCTGAACACTGAAGCTTTCTTT
cdr3_aa: CASGTDSLNTEAFF

d_call: NA
j_call: TRBJ2-7
clone_size: NA
v_call: TRBV3-1/TRBV3-2
cdr3_nt: TGTGCCAGCAGCCCCTTAGGCGGGGATTCCTACGAGCAGTACTTC
cdr3_aa: CASSPLGGDSYEQYF

d_call: NA
j_call: TRBJ1-5
clone_size: NA
v_call: TRBV5-1
cdr3_nt: TGCGCCAGCAGCCAGGGGTTTCTGCAGGATCAGCCCCAGCATTTT
cdr3_aa: CASSQGFLQDQPQHF

d_call: NA
j_call: TRBJ2-3
clone_size: NA
v_call: TRBV7-3
cdr3_nt: TGTGCCAGTGGACCGGGAAACACAGATACGCAGTATTTT
cdr3_aa: CASGPGNTDTQYF

d_call: NA
j_call: TRBJ2-1
clone_size: NA
v_call: TRBV18
cdr3_nt: TGTGCCAGCTCACCCAAAGACTTCCGAGTCTTC
cdr3_aa: CASSPKDFRVF

d_call: NA
j_call: TRBJ1-3
clone_size: NA
v_call: TRBV12-3/TRBV12-4
cdr3_nt: TGTGCCAGCAGCCATCAAAACACCATATATTTT
cdr3_aa: CASSHQNTIYF

d_call: NA
j_call: TRBJ2-7
clone_size: NA
v_call: TRBV4-1
cdr3_nt: TGCGCCAGCAGCCAAGAACAGAAAACAGTTTCCTACGAGCAGTACTTC
cdr3_aa: CASSQEQKTVSYEQYF

d_call: NA
j_call: TRBJ2-6
clone_size: NA
v_call: TRBV5-5
cdr3_nt: TGTGCCAGCAGTATCGGGGGTGGGGCCAACGTCCTGACTTTC
cdr3_aa: CASSIGGGANVLTF

d_call: NA
j_call: TRBJ1-2
clone_size: few
v_call: TRBV10-1
cdr3_nt: TGCGCCAGCAGTGAGTCCTTAGGAGGTGGCTACACCTTC
cdr3_aa: CASSESLGGGYTF

d_call: TRBD1
j_call: TRBJ2-6
clone_size: NA
v_call: TRBV30
cdr3_nt: TGTGCCTCCTTTGGGACAGGGATAGGGGCCAACGTCCTGACTTTC
cdr3_aa: CASFGTGIGANVLTF

d_call: TRBD1
j_call: TRBJ2-7
clone_size: NA
v_call: TRBV4-1
cdr3_nt: TGCGCCAGCAGCCCGGGACAGGAATACGAGCAGTACTTC
cdr3_aa: CASSPGQEYEQYF

d_call: TRBD2
j_call: TRBJ2-1
clone_size: NA
v_call: TRBV6-5
cdr3_nt: TGTGCCAGCAGTTACGGTAGGGGACTAGCGGGAAGGGAGCAGTTCTTC
cdr3_aa: CASSYGRGLAGREQFF

d_call: TRBD2
j_call: TRBJ2-1
clone_size: NA
v_call: TRBV28
cdr3_nt: TGTGCCAGCAGACTAGCGGGAGTTGAGCAGTTCTTC
cdr3_aa: CASRLAGVEQFF

d_call: TRBD2
j_call: TRBJ2-7
clone_size: NA
v_call: TRBV30
cdr3_nt: TGTGCCTGCGGCCGGGGGGATGAGCAGTACTTC
cdr3_aa: CACGRGDEQYF

d_call: NA
j_call: TRBJ1-2
clone_size: NA
v_call: TRBV6-6
cdr3_nt: TGTGCCAGCAGTTACTCTGGGAGTTCTAACTATGGCTACACCTTC
cdr3_aa: CASSYSGSSNYGYTF

d_call: TRBD2
j_call: TRBJ2-7
clone_size: many
v_call: TRBV6-5
cdr3_nt: TGTGCCAGCAGTTACTCGCGGGGGAACCACGAGCAGTACTTC
cdr3_aa: CASSYSRGNHEQYF

d_call: NA
j_call: TRBJ1-3
clone_size: NA
v_call: TRBV28
cdr3_nt: TGTGCCAGCAGTTCTGGGGGGGGAGGAAACACCATATATTTT
cdr3_aa: CASSSGGGGNTIYF

d_call: NA
j_call: TRBJ2-5
clone_size: NA
v_call: TRBV30
cdr3_nt: TGTGCCTGGAGTGTACAGGTTCAAGAGACCCAGTACTTC
cdr3_aa: CAWSVQVQETQYF

d_call: NA
j_call: TRBJ1-1
clone_size: NA
v_call: TRBV5-1
cdr3_nt: TGCGCCAGCAGCTTGGGCGAATATGAAGCTTTCTTT
cdr3_aa: CASSLGEYEAFF

d_call: NA
j_call: TRBJ1-6
clone_size: NA
v_call: TRBV2
cdr3_nt: TGTGCCAGCAGCAAAAGACAGCCTAGTTCACCCCTCCACTTT
cdr3_aa: CASSKRQPSSPLHF

d_call: TRBD1
j_call: TRBJ1-2
clone_size: NA
v_call: TRBV12-5
cdr3_nt: TGTGCTAGTGGTTTGGGGACAGGGGCTGGCTACACCTTC
cdr3_aa: CASGLGTGAGYTF

d_call: TRBD1
j_call: TRBJ1-2
clone_size: NA
v_call: TRBV3-1/TRBV3-2
cdr3_nt: TGTGCCAGCAGCCAAACTTTTACAGGGGATGGCTACACCTTC
cdr3_aa: CASSQTFTGDGYTF